The source of this TCR beta chain is a study of cytomegalovirus exposure and HLA in healthy donors. 13 Jbeta primers and 60 Vbeta primers were used for the PCR. Generated by immunoSEQ multiplex PCR, the TCRdb table keeps only in-frame clones and is missing some. The sample includes some 140,000 clones, approximately 80% of them seen just once. V was trimmed by 4 bases and J by 5 bases, leaving 12 bases between them. Germline V lookup: CDR1 SEHNR, CDR2 FQNEAQ (reference sequence). The CDR3 spans 13 residues. The chain has TRBV7-9 and TRBJ2-7, with TRBD1 as a possible D gene (6 bases). Sequenced: PBMCs. The receptor's source is a man aged 40-49 years in good health and CMV-seronegative. The CDR3 region has the DNA TGTGCCAGCAGCTCCCCAAACAGGGACGAGCAGTACTTC. Translation gives CASSSPNRDEQYF.